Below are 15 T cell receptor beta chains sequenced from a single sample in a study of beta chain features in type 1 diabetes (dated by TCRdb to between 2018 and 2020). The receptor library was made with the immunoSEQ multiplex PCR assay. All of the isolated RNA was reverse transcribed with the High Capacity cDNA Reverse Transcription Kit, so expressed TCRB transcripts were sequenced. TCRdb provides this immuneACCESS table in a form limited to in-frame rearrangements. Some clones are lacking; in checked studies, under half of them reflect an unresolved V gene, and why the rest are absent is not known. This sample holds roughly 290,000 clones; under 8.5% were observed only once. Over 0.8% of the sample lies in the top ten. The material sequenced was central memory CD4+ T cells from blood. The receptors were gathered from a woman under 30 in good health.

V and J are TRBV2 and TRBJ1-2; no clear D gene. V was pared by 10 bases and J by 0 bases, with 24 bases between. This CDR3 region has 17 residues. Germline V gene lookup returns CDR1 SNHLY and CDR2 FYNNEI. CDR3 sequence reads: CATTTSRGRTTNYGYTF. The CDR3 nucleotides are TGTGCCACTACGACATCCAGAGGGCGTACGACTAACTATGGCTACACCTTC.

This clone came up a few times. The CDR3 DNA sequence: TGTGCCAGCATGCGGCTGATCTCCTACAATGAGCAGTTCTTC. Its protein product is CASMRLISYNEQFF. The rearrangement links TRBV2 to TRBJ2-1; the D is unclear. This CDR3 is built from 14 residues. The V end lost 7 bases, the J end lost 0 bases, and 10 bases lay between the germline ends. Germline values: CDR1 SNHLY, CDR2 FYNNEI. Filled out from reference TRBV2 and TRBJ2-1, the complete variable domain reads EPEVTQTPSHQVTQMGQEVILRCVPISNHLYFYWYRQILGQKVEFLVSFYNNEISEKSEIFDDQFSVERPDGSNFTLKIRSTKLEDSAMYFCASMRLISYNEQFFGPGTRLTVL.

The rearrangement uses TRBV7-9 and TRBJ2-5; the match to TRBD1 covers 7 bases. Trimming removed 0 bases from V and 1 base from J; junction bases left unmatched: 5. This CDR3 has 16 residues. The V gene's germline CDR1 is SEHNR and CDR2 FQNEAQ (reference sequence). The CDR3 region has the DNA TGTGCCAGCAGCTTAGCTCGTGGGACAGCCCAAGAGACCCAGTACTTC. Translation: CASSLARGTAQETQYF.

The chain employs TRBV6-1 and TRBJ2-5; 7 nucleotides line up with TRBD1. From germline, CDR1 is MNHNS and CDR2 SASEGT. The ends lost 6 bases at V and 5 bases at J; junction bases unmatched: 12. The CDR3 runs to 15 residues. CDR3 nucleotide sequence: TGTGCCAGCAGGCCTCGTATTACAGGGGTGGAGACCCAGTACTTC. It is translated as CASRPRITGVETQYF.

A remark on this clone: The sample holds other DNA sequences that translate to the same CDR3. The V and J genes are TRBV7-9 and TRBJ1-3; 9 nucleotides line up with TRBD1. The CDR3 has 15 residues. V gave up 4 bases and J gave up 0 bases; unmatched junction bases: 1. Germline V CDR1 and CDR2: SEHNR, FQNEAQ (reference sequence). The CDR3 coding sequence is TGTGCCAGCAGCTCGGACAGGGGCTCTGGAAACACCATATATTTT. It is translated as CASSSDRGSGNTIYF.

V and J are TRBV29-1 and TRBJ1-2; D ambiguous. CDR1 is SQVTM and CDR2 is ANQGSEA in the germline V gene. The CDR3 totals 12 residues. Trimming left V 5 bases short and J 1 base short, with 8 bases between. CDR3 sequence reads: CSVPTSNYGYTF. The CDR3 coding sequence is TGCAGCGTTCCGACAAGTAACTATGGCTACACCTTC.

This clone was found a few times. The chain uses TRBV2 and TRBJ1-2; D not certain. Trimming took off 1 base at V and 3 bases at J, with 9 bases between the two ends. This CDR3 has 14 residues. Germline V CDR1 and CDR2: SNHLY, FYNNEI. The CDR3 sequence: CASSEVRRDYGYTF. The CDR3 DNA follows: TGTGCCAGCAGTGAAGTCAGGAGGGACTATGGCTACACCTTC.

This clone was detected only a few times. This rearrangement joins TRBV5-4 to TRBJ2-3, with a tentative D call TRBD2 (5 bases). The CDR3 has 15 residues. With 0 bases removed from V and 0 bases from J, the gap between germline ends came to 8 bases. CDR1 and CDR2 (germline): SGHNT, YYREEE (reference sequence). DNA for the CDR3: TGTGCCAGCAGCTTGGGGCGGGTCAGCACAGATACGCAGTATTTT. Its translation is CASSLGRVSTDTQYF.

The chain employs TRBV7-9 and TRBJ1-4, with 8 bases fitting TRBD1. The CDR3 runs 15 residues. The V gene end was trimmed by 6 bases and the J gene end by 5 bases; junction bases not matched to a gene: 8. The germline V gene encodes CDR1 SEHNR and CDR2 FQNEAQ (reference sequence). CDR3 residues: CASSLSGQGNEKLFF. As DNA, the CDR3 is TGTGCCAGCAGTTTATCCGGACAGGGAAATGAAAAACTGTTTTTT.

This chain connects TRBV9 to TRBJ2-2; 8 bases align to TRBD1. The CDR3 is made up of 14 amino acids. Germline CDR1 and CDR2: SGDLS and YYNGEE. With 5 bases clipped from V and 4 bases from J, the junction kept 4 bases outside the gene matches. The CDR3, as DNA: TGTGCCAGCAGGGACAGGGCTGGCACCGGGGAGCTGTTTTTT. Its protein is CASRDRAGTGELFF.

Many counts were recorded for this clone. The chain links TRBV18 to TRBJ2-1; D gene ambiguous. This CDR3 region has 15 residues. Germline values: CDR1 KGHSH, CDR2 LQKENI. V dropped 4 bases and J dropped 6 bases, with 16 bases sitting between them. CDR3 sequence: CASSLSVPEFNEQFF. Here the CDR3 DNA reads TGTGCCAGCTCACTTTCCGTGCCGGAATTCAATGAGCAGTTCTTC.

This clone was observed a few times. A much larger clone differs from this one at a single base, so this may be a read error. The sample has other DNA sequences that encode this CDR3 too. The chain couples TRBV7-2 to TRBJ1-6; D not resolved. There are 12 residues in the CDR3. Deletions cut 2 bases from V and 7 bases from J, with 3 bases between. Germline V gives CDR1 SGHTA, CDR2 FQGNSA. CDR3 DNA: TGTGCCAGCAGCTTAACGAATTCACCCCTCCACTTT. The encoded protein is CASSLTNSPLHF.

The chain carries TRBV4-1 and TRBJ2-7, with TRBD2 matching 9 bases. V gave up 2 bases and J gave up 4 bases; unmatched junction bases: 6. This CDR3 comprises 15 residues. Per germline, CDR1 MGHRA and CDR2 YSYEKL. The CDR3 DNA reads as TGCGCCAGCAGCCAACCCCCTAGCGGGAATTACGAGCAGTACTTC. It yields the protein CASSQPPSGNYEQYF.

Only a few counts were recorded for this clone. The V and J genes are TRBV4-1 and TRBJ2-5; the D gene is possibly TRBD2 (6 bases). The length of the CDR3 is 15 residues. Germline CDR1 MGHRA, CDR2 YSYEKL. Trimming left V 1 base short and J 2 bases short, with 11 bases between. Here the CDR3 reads CASSQVGGRQETQYF. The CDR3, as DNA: TGCGCCAGCAGCCAAGTGGGGGGAAGACAAGAGACCCAGTACTTC.

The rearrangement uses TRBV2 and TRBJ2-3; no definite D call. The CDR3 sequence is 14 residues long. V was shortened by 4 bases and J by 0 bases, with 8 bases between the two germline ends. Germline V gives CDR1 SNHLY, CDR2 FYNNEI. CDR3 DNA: TGTGCCAGCAGTGCCGACGGTAGCACAGATACGCAGTATTTT. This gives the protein CASSADGSTDTQYF.